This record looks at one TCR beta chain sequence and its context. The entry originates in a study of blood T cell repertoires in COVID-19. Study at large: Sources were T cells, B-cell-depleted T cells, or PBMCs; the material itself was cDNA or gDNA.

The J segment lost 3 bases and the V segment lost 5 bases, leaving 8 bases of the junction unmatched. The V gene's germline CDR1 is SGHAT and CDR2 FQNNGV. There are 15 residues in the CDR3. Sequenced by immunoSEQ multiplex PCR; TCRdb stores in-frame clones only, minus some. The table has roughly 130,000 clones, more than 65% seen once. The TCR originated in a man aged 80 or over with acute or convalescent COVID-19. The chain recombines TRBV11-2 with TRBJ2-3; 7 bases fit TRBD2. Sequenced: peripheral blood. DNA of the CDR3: TGTGCCAGCAGCCCCCGGGAGCGGGGAACAGATACGCAGTATTTT. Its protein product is CASSPRERGTDTQYF.